The T cell receptor (beta chain) described here comes from a study of shared clonotypes between healthy human individuals. As to this clone: This same CDR3 is encoded by further DNA sequences in the sample.

Only in-frame clones appear in the TCRdb table, and some are missing; sequencing was by immunoSEQ multiplex PCR. The profile shows some 2,500,000 clones, about 90% of them singletons. The germline gives CDR1 LNHDA, CDR2 SQIVND (reference sequence). V shed 3 bases and J shed 0 bases, with 8 bases lying between them. This CDR3 contains 15 residues. The chain recombines TRBV19 with TRBJ2-2; D not certain. The sample comprised naive CD4+ T cells from PBMCs. The subset denotes: CD45RA+ positively selected. The sequence was collected from a young man in good health. Some clones in this sample may be carry-over from other donors' samples. The CDR3 bases are TGTGCCAGTAGTATTCTTCCGGCGAACACCGGGGAGCTGTTTTTT. Its protein is CASSILPANTGELFF.